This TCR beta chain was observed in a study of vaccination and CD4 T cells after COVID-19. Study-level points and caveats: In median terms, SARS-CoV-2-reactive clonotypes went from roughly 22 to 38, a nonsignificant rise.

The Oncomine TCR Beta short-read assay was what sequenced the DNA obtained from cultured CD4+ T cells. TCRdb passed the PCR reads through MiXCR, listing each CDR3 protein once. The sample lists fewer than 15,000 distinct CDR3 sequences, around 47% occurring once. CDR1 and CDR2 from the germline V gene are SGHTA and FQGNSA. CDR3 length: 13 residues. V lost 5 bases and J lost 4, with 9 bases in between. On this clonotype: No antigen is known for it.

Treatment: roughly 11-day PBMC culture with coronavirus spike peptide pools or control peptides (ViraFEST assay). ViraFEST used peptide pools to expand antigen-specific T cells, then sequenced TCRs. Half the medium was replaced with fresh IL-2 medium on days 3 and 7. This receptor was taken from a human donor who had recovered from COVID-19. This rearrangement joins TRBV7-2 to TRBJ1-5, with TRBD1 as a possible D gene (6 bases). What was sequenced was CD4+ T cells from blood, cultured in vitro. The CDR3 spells CASSVRGNQPQHF. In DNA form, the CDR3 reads TGTGCCAGCAGCGTCAGGGGTAATCAGCCCCAGCATTTT. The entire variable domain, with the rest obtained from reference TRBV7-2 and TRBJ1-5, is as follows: GAGVSQSPSNKVTEKGKDVELRCDPISGHTALYWYRQSLGQGLEFLIYFQGNSAPDKSGLPSDRFSAERTGGSVSTLTIQRTQQEDSAVYLCASSVRGNQPQHFGDGTRLSIL.